This TCR beta chain was captured in a study of T cell changes during pregnancy in multiple sclerosis. V lost 2 bases to trimming and J lost 0 bases; unmatched junction nucleotides: 7. Germline CDR1 is SGHTA and CDR2 is FQGNSA. CDR3 length: 17 residues. TCRdb keeps only in-frame clones here, not all; method: immunoSEQ multiplex PCR. The table records over 90,000 clones, about nine tenths of them present only once. This specimen was peripheral blood, taken in the second trimester of pregnancy. The chain recombines TRBV7-2 with TRBJ2-7; 10 positions match TRBD2. The source of this sequence is a female donor in good health, enrolled as a control in a pregnancy study. The CDR3 spells CASSLWPSGGSSYEQYF. The CDR3 DNA is TGTGCCAGCAGCTTATGGCCTAGCGGGGGTAGCTCCTACGAGCAGTACTTC.